The entry that follows covers one TCR beta chain sequence. Antigen unknown. This sample's treatment: oral pan-JAK inhibitor, 5-10 mg twice daily. In alopecia areata patients, both lesional scalp punch biopsies and peripheral blood were collected. The sequencing template was cDNA reverse transcribed from extracted RNA. The protocol was immunoSEQ multiplex PCR, while the TCRdb copy is restricted to in-frame clones and leaves out a portion. The profile covers 150,000 to 250,000 clones, with nearly 60% appearing a single time and 5.5% taken by the ten largest. V was cut by 2 bases and J by 3 bases, with 15 bases left in between. CDR1 is SGHRS and CDR2 is YFSETQ in the germline V gene. This CDR3 has 16 amino acids. This sample was taken from a study of CD8+ T cells in alopecia areata. General study findings and limits: Higher clonality than in normal scalp was seen in lesional scalp, especially alopecia totalis/universalis. Resident alphabeta T cells of normal skin are also sequenced in scalp samples.

Sequences were derived from CD4+ T cells sorted from blood, sampled at week 24, from a patient treated with tofacitinib. The sequence was collected from a human donor with alopecia areata. The genes are TRBV5-1 and TRBJ1-5; D is undetermined. The CDR3 loop is CASSFKPRPNNQPQHF. The CDR3 region has the DNA TGCGCCAGCAGCTTCAAACCCAGACCGAACAATCAGCCCCAGCATTTT.